The 26 T cell receptor beta chains reported below all come from one sample, sequenced in a study of PD-L1 blockade in urothelial cancer. As for time point: peripheral blood 6 weeks after treatment start. Clones were read by immunoSEQ multiplex PCR, and TCRdb kept only the in-frame ones, dropping some. In the table there are some 110,000 clones, around 89% of which are singletons. The material was PBMCs, obtained around atezolizumab (anti-PD-L1) treatment. All receptors derive from a man aged 55 to 70 with urothelial cancer.

The chain recombines TRBV7-9 with TRBJ2-7, with a possible D match to TRBD1 (5 bases). From germline, CDR1 is SEHNR and CDR2 FQNEAQ (reference sequence). V was shortened by 3 bases and J by 1 base, with 10 bases between the two germline ends. The CDR3 length is 14 residues. The CDR3 DNA follows: TGTGCCAGCAGCTTGCAACAGGAGTCCTACGAGCAGTACTTC. This sequence encodes CASSLQQESYEQYF. Variable domain in full (rest from reference TRBV7-9 and TRBJ2-7): DTGVSQNPRHKITKRGQNVTFRCDPISEHNRLYWYRQTLGQGPEFLTYFQNEAQLEKSRLLSDRFSAERPKGSFSTLEIQRTEQGDSAMYLCASSLQQESYEQYFGPGTRLTVT.

This clone was counted between two and nine times. This sequence joins TRBV19 and TRBJ1-2; no clear D gene. This CDR3 is 13 amino acids long. The germline V and J ends were trimmed by 6 bases and 1 base, with 9 bases remaining between them. Looked up from germline, CDR1 is LNHDA and CDR2 is SQIVND (reference sequence). CDR3 bases: TGTGCCAGTAGCCCGACAAGTAACTATGGCTACACCTTC. Its translation is CASSPTSNYGYTF. Based on the CDR3 plus reference TRBV19 and TRBJ1-2, the full variable domain is DGGITQSPKYLFRKEGQNVTLSCEQNLNHDAMYWYRQDPGQGLRLIYYSQIVNDFQKGDIAEGYSVSREKKESFPLTVTSAQKNPTAFYLCASSPTSNYGYTFGSGTRLTVV.

This clone has only one observation. The chain uses TRBV18 and TRBJ2-3, with 10 bases lining up with TRBD2. The CDR3 runs to 16 residues. The V gene's germline CDR1 is KGHSH and CDR2 LQKENI. J lost 3 bases, V lost 0 bases, and 3 bases had no gene match. CDR3 sequence (DNA): TGTGCCAGCTCACCACCCTCTAGCGGGAGAACAGATACGCAGTATTTT. It translates to CASSPPSSGRTDTQYF.

The gene calls are TRBV15 and TRBJ2-2; D might be TRBD2 (5 bases). The CDR3 loop spans 16 amino acids. Trimming cost V 0 bases and J 4 bases, with 12 bases left between them. Germline V gene sequence: CDR1 LNHNV, CDR2 YYDKDF (reference sequence). CDR3: CATSRDERAPTGELFF. The CDR3 nucleotides read TGTGCCACCAGCAGAGATGAGAGGGCGCCCACCGGGGAGCTGTTTTTT.

The chain recombines TRBV5-4 with TRBJ2-7; 10 positions agree with TRBD2. Germline lookup yields CDR1 SGHNT and CDR2 YYREEE (reference sequence). Losses at the gene ends were 4 bases for V and 0 bases for J; bases not matched to a gene: 4. CDR3 length: 15 amino acids. The CDR3 bases are TGTGCCAGCAGCCTCGGACTAGCGGACTCCTACGAGCAGTACTTC. It is translated as CASSLGLADSYEQYF.

J is TRBJ2-2 and V is TRBV5-8; 7 bases line up with TRBD1. Trimming removed 4 bases from V and 5 bases from J; junction bases left unmatched: 8. The CDR3 length is 15 residues. Germline CDR1 and CDR2: SGHTS and YDEGEE. The CDR3 region is CASSIRTGVTGELFF. The CDR3, as DNA: TGTGCCAGCAGCATTCGTACAGGGGTAACCGGGGAGCTGTTTTTT.

In regard to this clone: Other nucleotide sequences from this sample produce the same CDR3. The V and J genes are TRBV9 and TRBJ2-3; D not certain. Germline V gene sequence: CDR1 SGDLS, CDR2 YYNGEE. This CDR3 contains 13 residues. Trimming pared 0 bases from V and 3 bases from J, leaving 5 bases between. The CDR3 region has the DNA TGTGCCAGCAGCGTAGCGGGTACAGATACGCAGTATTTT. Translating it yields CASSVAGTDTQYF.

This chain connects TRBV6-5 to TRBJ2-7; TRBD1 aligns across 12 bases. Losses at the gene ends were 5 bases for V and 7 bases for J; bases not matched to a gene: 9. Germline V lookup: CDR1 MNHEY, CDR2 SVGAGI. This CDR3 contains 15 residues. The CDR3 bases are TGTGCCAGCAGTCGATCCGGGACAGGGGGCGAAGAGCAGTACTTC. Translation: CASSRSGTGGEEQYF.

The rearrangement uses TRBV5-1 and TRBJ2-3; 9 bases map to TRBD2. Losses at the gene ends were 5 bases for V and 3 bases for J; bases not matched to a gene: 7. This CDR3 is 15 amino acids long. Germline lookup yields CDR1 SGHRS and CDR2 YFSETQ. The CDR3 reads CASSRRGGYTDTQYF. The CDR3 coding sequence is TGCGCCAGCAGTCGGCGGGGGGGTTATACAGATACGCAGTATTTT.

This rearrangement joins TRBV18 to TRBJ1-5, with 8 bases matching TRBD1. Germline CDR1 reads KGHSH; CDR2 reads LQKENI. V lost 2 bases to trimming and J lost 4 bases; unmatched junction nucleotides: 16. The CDR3 consists of 19 residues. The CDR3 region is CASSPMGQAGVGINQPQHF. The CDR3 bases are TGTGCCAGCTCACCAATGGGACAGGCCGGGGTCGGAATAAATCAGCCCCAGCATTTT.

V is TRBV2 and J is TRBJ1-5, with D maybe TRBD1 (6 bases). V was trimmed by 7 bases and J by 4 bases, leaving 11 bases between them. This CDR3 has 13 amino acids. Germline CDR1 reads SNHLY; CDR2 reads FYNNEI. CDR3 sequence reads: CASNRDLNQPQHF. The CDR3 DNA sequence: TGTGCCAGCAACAGGGATCTTAATCAGCCCCAGCATTTT. Using reference TRBV2 and TRBJ1-5 for the parts outside the CDR3, the full variable domain is EPEVTQTPSHQVTQMGQEVILRCVPISNHLYFYWYRQILGQKVEFLVSFYNNEISEKSEIFDDQFSVERPDGSNFTLKIRSTKLEDSAMYFCASNRDLNQPQHFGDGTRLSIL.

In its sample, this clone was seen a few times. The chain is built from TRBV2 and TRBJ2-7; TRBD2 might be the D (6 bases). The length of the CDR3 is 14 residues. The V and J ends lost 4 bases and 4 bases respectively, with 14 bases between them. From germline, CDR1 is SNHLY and CDR2 FYNNEI. The CDR3 region is CASSVTAGTYEQYF. DNA for the CDR3: TGTGCCAGCAGTGTGACAGCCGGGACTTACGAGCAGTACTTC.

The V and J genes are TRBV5-1 and TRBJ2-3; 8 bases agree with TRBD1. From germline, CDR1 is SGHRS and CDR2 YFSETQ. The CDR3 sequence is 17 residues long. Trimming took 4 bases from V and 1 from J; bases not matched to a gene: 11. The CDR3 here is CASSLSAPDRGTDTQYF. The CDR3 coding sequence is TGCGCCAGCAGCCTCTCCGCCCCGGACAGGGGCACAGATACGCAGTATTTT.

This chain joins TRBV28 and TRBJ1-3, with TRBD1 matching 7 bases. CDR1 MDHEN and CDR2 SYDVKM come from the germline V gene. V trimming: 5 bases; J trimming: 0 bases; junction bases outside the gene matches: 4. CDR3 length: 15 amino acids. CDR3 nucleotide sequence: TGTGCCAGCAGTGGACAGGCCTTCTCTGGAAACACCATATATTTT. This translates into CASSGQAFSGNTIYF.

This chain connects TRBV27 to TRBJ2-3, with 7 positions matching TRBD2. V was pared by 7 bases and J by 4 bases, with 11 bases of the junction left unmatched. The CDR3 spans 15 residues. Germline V gene lookup returns CDR1 MNHEY and CDR2 SMNVEV (reference sequence). The CDR3 reads CASMWWGGVSDTQYF. The CDR3 bases are TGTGCCAGCATGTGGTGGGGGGGAGTGTCAGATACGCAGTATTTT.

The table lists this clone with a few counts. The chain is built from TRBV19 and TRBJ1-1; 7 nucleotides align to TRBD1. This CDR3 has 13 amino acids. Germline CDR1 and CDR2: LNHDA and SQIVND (reference sequence). The ends lost 4 bases at V and 8 bases at J; junction bases unmatched: 7. In nucleotides, the CDR3 is TGTGCCAGTAGTAGCAGGGGGGCTGGGGAAGCTTTCTTT. Protein product: CASSSRGAGEAFF. Full variable domain (rest looked up from reference TRBV19 and TRBJ1-1): DGGITQSPKYLFRKEGQNVTLSCEQNLNHDAMYWYRQDPGQGLRLIYYSQIVNDFQKGDIAEGYSVSREKKESFPLTVTSAQKNPTAFYLCASSSRGAGEAFFGQGTRLTVV.

This chain links TRBV6-1 with TRBJ2-5, with 9 bases aligning to TRBD1. The V segment lost 5 bases and the J segment 5 bases; nucleotides outside the gene matches: 9. This CDR3 contains 15 residues. CDR1 MNHNS and CDR2 SASEGT come from the germline V gene. CDR3: CASSTTGGGLETQYF. CDR3 sequence (DNA): TGTGCCAGCAGTACGACAGGGGGGGGACTTGAGACCCAGTACTTC.

This chain uses TRBV30 with TRBJ2-6, with D perhaps TRBD1 (6 bases). Germline CDR1 is GTSNPN and CDR2 is SVGIG (reference sequence). This CDR3 has 15 amino acids. Trimming cost V 0 bases and J 3 bases, with 9 bases left between them. CDR3 sequence reads: CAWSVSGVGANVLTF. The CDR3 region has the DNA TGTGCCTGGAGTGTGTCAGGGGTTGGGGCCAACGTCCTGACTTTC.

CDR3 protein: CASSPRDRGTSGNTIYF. CDR3 DNA sequence: TGCGCCAGCAGCCCCCGGGACAGGGGGACCTCTGGAAACACCATATATTTT. The V and J genes are TRBV4-1 and TRBJ1-3; 11 bases align to TRBD1. Losses at the gene ends were 4 bases for V and 0 bases for J; bases not matched to a gene: 5. This CDR3 contains 17 residues. Germline V gene sequence: CDR1 MGHRA, CDR2 YSYEKL.

J is TRBJ2-1 and V is TRBV28, with 8 bases identical to TRBD2. CDR1 is MDHEN and CDR2 is SYDVKM in the germline V gene. The CDR3 loop spans 14 amino acids. J lost 9 bases, V lost 5 bases, and 9 bases had no gene match. The CDR3: CASSPGLVVAEQFF. The DNA of the CDR3 is TGTGCCAGCAGTCCGGGACTAGTTGTGGCTGAGCAGTTCTTC.

The V gene is TRBV10-3, the J gene TRBJ2-7; D is possibly TRBD2 (5 bases). Germline V CDR1 and CDR2: ENHRY, SYGVKD. V lost 3 bases and J 3 bases, leaving 15 bases between the germline ends. CDR3 length: 15 residues. In DNA form, the CDR3 reads TGTGCCATCAGTGATATCGGCGGGCCGAACTACGAGCAGTACTTC. It is translated as CAISDIGGPNYEQYF.

V usage is TRBV19 and J usage is TRBJ2-2; 10 nucleotides align to TRBD2. The junction had 7 bases not matched to a gene; V was cut back by 10 bases and J by 5 bases. Germline-derived CDR1 and CDR2 are LNHDA and SQIVND (reference sequence). The CDR3 has 14 amino acids. The CDR3 here is CATSSGGVTGELFF. As DNA, the CDR3 is TGTGCCACCTCGAGCGGGGGGGTGACCGGGGAGCTGTTTTTT.

The rearrangement links TRBV6-5 to TRBJ1-6; 7 positions match TRBD1. The CDR3 contains 15 residues. Germline values: CDR1 MNHEY, CDR2 SVGAGI. Trimming cost V 0 bases and J 7 bases; bases outside gene matches: 3. CDR3 in amino acids: CASSYSQGRNSPLHF. The DNA for the CDR3 is TGTGCCAGCAGTTACTCACAGGGGAGGAATTCACCCCTCCACTTT.

The gene calls are TRBV30 and TRBJ2-5; the D is unclear. The CDR3 runs 14 residues. From germline, CDR1 is GTSNPN and CDR2 SVGIG (reference sequence). Trimming removed 0 bases from V and 5 bases from J, with 13 bases in between. The CDR3 here is CAWSVQTAAETQYF. DNA of the CDR3: TGTGCCTGGAGTGTACAAACAGCTGCGGAGACCCAGTACTTC.

There are a few counts of this clone. V usage is TRBV7-8 and J usage is TRBJ1-6; 12 bases line up with TRBD1. The V gene end was trimmed by 5 bases and the J gene end by 10 bases; junction bases not matched to a gene: 6. Germline V CDR1 and CDR2: SGHVS, FQNEAQ. The CDR3 extends over 15 amino acids. The CDR3 sequence is CASSPRDRGPSPLHF. For the CDR3, the DNA is TGTGCCAGCAGCCCCCGGGACAGGGGGCCATCACCCCTCCACTTT.

Turning to this clone: At one end, the junction sequence differs from germline, possibly due to a read error. V is TRBV7-7 and J is TRBJ2-5, with D perhaps given as TRBD1 or TRBD2 (6 bases each). This CDR3 is built from 15 residues. Germline values: CDR1 SSHAT, CDR2 FNYEAQ (reference sequence). CDR3 sequence: CASSLGGTPEETQYF. The CDR3 bases are TGTGCTAGCAGCTTAGGAGGGACACCCGAGGAGACCCAGTACTTC.